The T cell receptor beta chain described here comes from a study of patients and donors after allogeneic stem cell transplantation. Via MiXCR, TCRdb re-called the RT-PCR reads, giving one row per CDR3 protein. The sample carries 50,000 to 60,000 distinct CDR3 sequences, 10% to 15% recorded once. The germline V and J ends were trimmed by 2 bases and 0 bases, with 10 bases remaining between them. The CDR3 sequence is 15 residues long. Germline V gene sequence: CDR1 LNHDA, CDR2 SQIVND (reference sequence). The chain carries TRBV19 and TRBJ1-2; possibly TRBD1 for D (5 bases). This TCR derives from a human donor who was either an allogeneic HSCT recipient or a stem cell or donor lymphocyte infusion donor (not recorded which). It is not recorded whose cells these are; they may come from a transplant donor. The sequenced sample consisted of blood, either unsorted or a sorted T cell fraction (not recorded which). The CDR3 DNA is TGTGCCAGTAGTATACGGCAGGGAGCTAACTATGGCTACACCTTC. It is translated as CASSIRQGANYGYTF. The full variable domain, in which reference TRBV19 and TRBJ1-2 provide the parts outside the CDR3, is DGGITQSPKYLFRKEGQNVTLSCEQNLNHDAMYWYRQDPGQGLRLIYYSQIVNDFQKGDIAEGYSVSREKKESFPLTVTSAQKNPTAFYLCASSIRQGANYGYTFGSGTRLTVV.